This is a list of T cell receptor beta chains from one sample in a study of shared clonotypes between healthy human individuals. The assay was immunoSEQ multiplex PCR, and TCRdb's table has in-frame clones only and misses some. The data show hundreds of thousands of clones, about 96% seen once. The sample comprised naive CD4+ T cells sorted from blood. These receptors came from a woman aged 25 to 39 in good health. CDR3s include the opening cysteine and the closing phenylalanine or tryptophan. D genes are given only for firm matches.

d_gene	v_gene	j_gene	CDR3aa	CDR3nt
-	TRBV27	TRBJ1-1	CASSPVRGTEAFF	TGTGCCAGCAGTCCAGTCCGGGGCACTGAAGCTTTCTTT
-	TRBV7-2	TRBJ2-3	CASSLEARGNADTQYF	TGTGCCAGCAGCTTAGAAGCCCGCGGAAACGCAGATACGCAGTATTTT
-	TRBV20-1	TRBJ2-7	CSVPGTYEQYF	TGCAGTGTACCAGGGACCTACGAGCAGTACTTC
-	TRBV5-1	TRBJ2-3	CASSLTGGENTQYF	TGCGCCAGCAGCTTGACAGGGGGGGAAAATACGCAGTATTTT
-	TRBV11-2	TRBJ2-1	CASSLDHGSYNEQFF	TGTGCCAGCAGCTTAGATCACGGCTCCTACAATGAGCAGTTCTTC
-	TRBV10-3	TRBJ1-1	CAISESVGSTEAFF	TGTGCCATCAGTGAGTCGGTTGGGAGCACTGAAGCTTTCTTT
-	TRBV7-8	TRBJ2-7	CASSSRPSYEQYF	TGTGCCAGCAGCTCGCGGCCTTCCTACGAGCAGTACTTC
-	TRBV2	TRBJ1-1	CASSGVAGRGGNTEAFF	TGTGCCAGCAGTGGCGTCGCTGGGAGGGGGGGGAACACTGAAGCTTTCTTT
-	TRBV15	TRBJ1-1	CATSRPPTTEAFF	TGTGCCACCAGCAGGCCCCCTACCACTGAAGCTTTCTTT
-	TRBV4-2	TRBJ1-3	CASSQNRAEDTIYF	TGTGCCAGCAGCCAGAACAGGGCGGAGGACACCATATATTTT
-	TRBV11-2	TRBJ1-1	CASSSFKMNTEAFF	TGTGCCAGCAGCTCGTTCAAAATGAACACTGAAGCTTTCTTT
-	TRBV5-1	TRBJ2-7	CASSFGGAGSYEQYF	TGCGCCAGCAGCTTCGGGGGCGCAGGGTCCTACGAGCAGTACTTC
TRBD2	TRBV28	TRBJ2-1	CASRGGGYNEQFF	TGTGCCAGCAGGGGCGGGGGTTACAATGAGCAGTTCTTC
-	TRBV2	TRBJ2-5	CASSEARGRQETQYF	TGTGCCAGCAGTGAGGCAAGGGGGAGGCAAGAGACCCAGTACTTC
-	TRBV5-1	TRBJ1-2	CASSSGGLNLNGYTF	TGCGCCAGCAGCTCCGGCGGACTGAACCTTAATGGCTACACCTTC
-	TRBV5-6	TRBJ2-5	CASSLAGREETQYF	TGTGCCAGCAGCTTGGCCGGCCGGGAGGAGACCCAGTACTTC
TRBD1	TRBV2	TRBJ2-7	CASSPTGRTGNYEQYF	TGTGCCAGCAGTCCCACTGGCCGGACAGGGAACTACGAGCAGTACTTC
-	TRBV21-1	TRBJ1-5	CASSKFGRFGNQPQHF	TGTGCCAGCAGCAAATTTGGGAGGTTCGGCAATCAGCCCCAGCATTTT
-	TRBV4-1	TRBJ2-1	CASSQPLGVNEQFF	TGCGCCAGCAGCCAACCCCTGGGGGTCAATGAGCAGTTCTTC
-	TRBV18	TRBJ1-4	CASSPNRHDSRRSEKLFF	TGTGCCAGCTCACCCAATCGCCATGACAGCAGGAGAAGTGAAAAACTGTTTTTT
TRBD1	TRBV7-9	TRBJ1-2	CASSSRDSSNYGYTF	TGTGCCAGCAGTAGCCGGGACAGTTCTAACTATGGCTACACCTTC
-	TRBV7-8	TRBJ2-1	CASSVSRREQFF	TGTGCCAGCAGCGTATCGCGGAGGGAGCAGTTCTTC
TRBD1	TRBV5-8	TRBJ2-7	CASNRGQDWRVQYF	TGTGCCAGCAACCGGGGACAGGATTGGAGAGTGCAGTACTTC
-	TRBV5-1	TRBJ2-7	CASSLNFYEQYF	TGCGCCAGCAGCTTGAACTTCTACGAGCAGTACTTC
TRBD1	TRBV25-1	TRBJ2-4	CASSEWADRANIQYF	TGTGCCAGCAGTGAATGGGCGGACAGGGCTAACATTCAGTACTTC
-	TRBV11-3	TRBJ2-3	CASSSLGADTQYF	TGTGCCAGCAGCTCCCTCGGGGCAGATACGCAGTATTTT
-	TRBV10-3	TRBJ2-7	CAIKGYRVHEQYF	TGTGCCATCAAGGGTTACAGGGTCCACGAGCAGTACTTC
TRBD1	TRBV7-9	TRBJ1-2	CASSGGDRPYGYTF	TGTGCCAGCAGCGGAGGGGACAGGCCCTATGGCTACACCTTC